The sequence of this T cell receptor (beta chain) was determined in a study of OX40 agonist ivuxolimab in advanced cancers. Study-wide context: Past anti-PD-1, anti-PD-L1 or anti-CTLA-4 therapy was accepted, and 30% to 50% had received some.

Data came from immunoSEQ multiplex PCR; TCRdb stores just in-frame clones and leaves some out. This sample has about 22,000 clones, with approximately 87% found just once. The table lists this clone with a count of one. The CDR3 loop spans 13 amino acids. CDR1 is MNHEY, CDR2 SVGAGI, per germline. Trimming removed 0 bases at V and 5 bases at J, with 4 bases between. V gene TRBV6-5 combines with J gene TRBJ2-2; no clear D gene. This specimen was CD4+ or CD8+ T cells sorted from blood, taken in a trial of the OX40 agonist ivuxolimab. The source is an adult with an advanced solid tumor such as melanoma, head and neck, liver or kidney cancer. The CDR3 is CASSYSETGELFF. The CDR3 bases are TGTGCCAGCAGTTACTCTGAGACCGGGGAGCTGTTTTTT.